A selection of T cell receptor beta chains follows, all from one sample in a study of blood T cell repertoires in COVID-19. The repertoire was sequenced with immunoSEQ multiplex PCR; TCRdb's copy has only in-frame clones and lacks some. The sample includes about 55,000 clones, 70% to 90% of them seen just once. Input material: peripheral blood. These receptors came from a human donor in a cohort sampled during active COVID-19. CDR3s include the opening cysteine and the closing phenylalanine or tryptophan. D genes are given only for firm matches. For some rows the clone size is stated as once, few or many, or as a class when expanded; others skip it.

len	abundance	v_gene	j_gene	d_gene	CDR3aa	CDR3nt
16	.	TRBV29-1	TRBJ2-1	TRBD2	CSVDVLAGSSYNEQFF	TGCAGCGTTGATGTCCTAGCGGGGAGCTCCTACAATGAGCAGTTCTTC
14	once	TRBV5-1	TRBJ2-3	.	CASSPLRGSDTQYF	TGCGCCAGCAGCCCATTGCGGGGTTCAGATACGCAGTATTTT
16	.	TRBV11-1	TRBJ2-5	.	CASSPYRIIRQETQYF	TGTGCCAGCTCCCCGTACAGGATAATTAGGCAGGAGACCCAGTACTTC
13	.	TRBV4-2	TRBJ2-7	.	CASSQVPVYEQYF	TGTGCCAGCAGCCAAGTTCCGGTTTACGAGCAGTACTTC
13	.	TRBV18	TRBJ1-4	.	CASSPAGEEKLFF	TGTGCCAGCTCACCAGCGGGTGAGGAAAAACTGTTTTTT
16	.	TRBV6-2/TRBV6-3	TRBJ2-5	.	CASSRRGFGGQETQYF	TGTGCCAGCAGTCGGCGGGGATTTGGGGGGCAAGAGACCCAGTACTTC
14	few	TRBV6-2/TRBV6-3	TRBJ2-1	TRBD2	CASSRTSGVNEQFF	TGTGCCAGCAGCCGGACTAGCGGGGTAAATGAGCAGTTCTTC
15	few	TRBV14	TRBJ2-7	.	CASSQVAGVNYEQYF	TGTGCCAGCAGCCAAGTCGCAGGGGTTAACTACGAGCAGTACTTC
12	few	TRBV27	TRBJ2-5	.	CASREFQETQYF	TGTGCCAGCAGGGAGTTCCAAGAGACCCAGTACTTC
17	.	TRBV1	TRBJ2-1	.	CTSSPQTSGVSWNEQFF	TGCACCAGCAGCCCCCAGACTAGCGGGGTTTCTTGGAATGAGCAGTTCTTC
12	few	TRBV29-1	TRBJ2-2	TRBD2	CSGTSGTGELFF	TGCAGCGGGACTAGCGGCACCGGGGAGCTGTTTTTT
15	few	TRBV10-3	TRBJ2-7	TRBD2	CAISRLAGGAYEQYF	TGTGCCATCAGCAGACTAGCGGGAGGGGCCTACGAGCAGTACTTC
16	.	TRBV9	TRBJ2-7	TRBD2	CASSVGTSGFSYEQYF	TGTGCCAGCAGCGTCGGGACTAGCGGATTCTCCTACGAGCAGTACTTC
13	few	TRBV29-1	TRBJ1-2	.	CSVISPPIYGYTF	TGCAGCGTAATTTCCCCCCCTATCTATGGCTACACCTTC
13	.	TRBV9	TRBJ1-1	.	CASSVGGMPEAFF	TGTGCCAGCAGCGTAGGCGGGATGCCTGAAGCTTTCTTT
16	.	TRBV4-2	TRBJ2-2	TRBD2	CASSQGAGGDTGELFF	TGTGCCAGCAGCCAAGGCGCGGGAGGGGACACCGGGGAGCTGTTTTTT
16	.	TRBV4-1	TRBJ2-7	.	CASSQVHGSGFYEQYF	TGCGCCAGCAGCCAAGTACACGGGTCGGGGTTCTACGAGCAGTACTTC
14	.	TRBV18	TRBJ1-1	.	CASSPGGGREKAFF	TGTGCCAGCTCACCGGGGGGGGGACGTGAAAAAGCTTTCTTT
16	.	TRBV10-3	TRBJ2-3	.	CAISGLALPVTDTQYF	TGTGCCATCAGTGGTTTAGCCCTTCCTGTCACAGATACGCAGTATTTT
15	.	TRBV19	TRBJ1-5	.	CASSMAVNSNQPQHF	TGTGCCAGTAGTATGGCGGTTAATAGCAATCAGCCCCAGCATTTT
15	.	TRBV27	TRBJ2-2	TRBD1	CASSRDRGLLGELFF	TGTGCCAGCAGTCGGGACAGGGGTCTGCTCGGGGAGCTGTTTTTT
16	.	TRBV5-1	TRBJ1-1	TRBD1	CASGTGQGAGNTEAFF	TGCGCCAGCGGGACGGGACAGGGGGCCGGAAACACTGAAGCTTTCTTT
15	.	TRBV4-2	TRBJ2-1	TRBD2	CASRASGKIYNEQFF	TGTGCCAGCAGAGCTAGCGGGAAGATCTACAATGAGCAGTTCTTC
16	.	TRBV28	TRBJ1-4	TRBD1	CASSPLGQNSNEKLFF	TGTGCCAGCAGTCCACTGGGACAGAACAGTAATGAAAAACTGTTTTTT
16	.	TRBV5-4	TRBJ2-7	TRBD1	CASSPVGQARVSEQYF	TGTGCCAGCAGCCCCGTCGGACAGGCCCGAGTCTCCGAGCAGTACTTC
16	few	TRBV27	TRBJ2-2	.	CASSFFLSENTGELFF	TGTGCCAGCAGTTTCTTCTTGAGTGAGAACACCGGGGAGCTGTTTTTT
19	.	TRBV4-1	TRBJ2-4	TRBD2	CASSQDNRGLAGVKNIQYF	TGCGCCAGCAGCCAAGATAATAGGGGACTAGCGGGAGTTAAAAACATTCAGTACTTC
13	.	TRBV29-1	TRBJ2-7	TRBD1	CSVHSGGPNEQYF	TGCAGCGTTCATTCAGGGGGCCCCAACGAGCAGTACTTC
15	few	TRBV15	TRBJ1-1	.	CATSRDRSRQTEAFF	TGTGCCACCAGCAGAGATCGGTCGAGGCAGACTGAAGCTTTCTTT
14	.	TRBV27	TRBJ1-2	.	CASSFGGTSYGYTF	TGTGCCAGCAGTTTCGGGGGGACGAGCTATGGCTACACCTTC
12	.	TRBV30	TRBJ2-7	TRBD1	CAWSGQGYEQYF	TGTGCCTGGTCGGGACAGGGCTACGAGCAGTACTTC
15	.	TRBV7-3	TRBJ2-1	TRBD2	CASSPLAGGYNEQFF	TGTGCCAGCAGCCCCCTAGCGGGGGGTTACAATGAGCAGTTCTTC
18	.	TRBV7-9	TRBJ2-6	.	CASSIHPAGAAGANVLTF	TGTGCCAGCAGCATCCACCCAGCGGGCGCGGCTGGGGCCAACGTCCTGACTTTC
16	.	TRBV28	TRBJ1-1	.	CASSFLGQLMNTEAFF	TGTGCCAGCAGTTTCCTGGGACAACTCATGAACACTGAAGCTTTCTTT
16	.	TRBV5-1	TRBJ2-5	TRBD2	CASSWGLAGGQETQYF	TGCGCCAGCAGCTGGGGACTAGCGGGAGGGCAAGAGACCCAGTACTTC
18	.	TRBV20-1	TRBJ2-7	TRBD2	CSASTWGWLAGAMDEQYF	TGCAGTGCTAGTACTTGGGGTTGGCTAGCGGGAGCGATGGACGAGCAGTACTTC
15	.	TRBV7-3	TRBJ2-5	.	CASSLVGGFQETQYF	TGTGCCAGCAGCTTGGTCGGGGGATTCCAAGAGACCCAGTACTTC
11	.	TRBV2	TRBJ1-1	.	CASSLNTEAFF	TGTGCCAGCAGCTTGAACACTGAAGCTTTCTTT
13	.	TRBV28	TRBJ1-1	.	CASSSGHVSEAFF	TGTGCCAGCAGTTCCGGACATGTCTCTGAAGCTTTCTTT
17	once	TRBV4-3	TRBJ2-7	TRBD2	CASSQSYSGTRSYEQYF	TGCGCCAGCAGCCAATCGTATAGCGGGACCCGCTCCTACGAGCAGTACTTC
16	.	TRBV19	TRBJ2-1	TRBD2	CASSGTSGTTYNEQFF	TGTGCCAGTAGTGGTACTAGCGGAACGACCTACAATGAGCAGTTCTTC
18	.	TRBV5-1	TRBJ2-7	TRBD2	CASSFELAGTLSSYEQYF	TGCGCCAGCAGCTTCGAGCTAGCGGGAACCCTAAGCTCCTACGAGCAGTACTTC
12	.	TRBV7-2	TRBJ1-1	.	CASTYSGPEAFF	TGTGCCAGCACATACTCAGGCCCTGAAGCTTTCTTT
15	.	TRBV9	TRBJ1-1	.	CASSLSDSRNTEAFF	TGTGCCAGCAGCCTCTCTGACAGTAGAAACACTGAAGCTTTCTTT
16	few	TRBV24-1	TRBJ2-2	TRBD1	CATSWGRQGAYGELFF	TGTGCCACCAGTTGGGGGAGACAGGGGGCGTACGGGGAGCTGTTTTTT
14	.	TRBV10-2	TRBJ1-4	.	CASTRWGQNEKLFF	TGCGCCAGCACACGATGGGGACAAAATGAAAAACTGTTTTTT
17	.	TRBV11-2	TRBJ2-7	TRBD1	CASSFPRTGPKLYEQYF	TGTGCCAGCAGCTTCCCCCGGACAGGGCCCAAACTCTACGAGCAGTACTTC
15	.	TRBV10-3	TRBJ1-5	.	CAISEGADSNQPQHF	TGTGCCATCAGTGAGGGGGCTGATAGCAATCAGCCCCAGCATTTT
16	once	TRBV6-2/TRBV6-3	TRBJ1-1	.	CASSYVRPSGVAEAFF	TGTGCCAGCAGTTATGTTCGTCCATCGGGGGTCGCTGAAGCTTTCTTT
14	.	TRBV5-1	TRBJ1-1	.	CASSLRSGKPEAFF	TGCGCCAGCAGCTTGCGGTCAGGGAAGCCTGAAGCTTTCTTT
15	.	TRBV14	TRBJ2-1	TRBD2	CASSRLAGGGNEQFF	TGTGCCAGCAGCCGTTTAGCGGGAGGCGGGAATGAGCAGTTCTTC
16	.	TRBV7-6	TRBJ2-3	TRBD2	CASSLASSGSTDTQYF	TGTGCCAGCAGCTTAGCTTCTAGCGGTAGCACAGATACGCAGTATTTT
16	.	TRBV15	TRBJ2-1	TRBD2	CATSGPGAGGYNEQFF	TGTGCCACCAGCGGCCCTGGGGCGGGAGGCTACAATGAGCAGTTCTTC
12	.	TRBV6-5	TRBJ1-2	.	CASSKGLYGYTF	TGTGCCAGCAGTAAGGGACTTTATGGCTACACCTTC
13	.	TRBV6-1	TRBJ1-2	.	CASSDRRGGWYTF	TGTGCCAGCAGTGATAGGCGCGGGGGATGGTACACCTTC
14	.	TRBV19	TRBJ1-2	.	CASSLRDNNYGYTF	TGTGCCAGTAGTCTCCGGGACAACAACTATGGCTACACCTTC
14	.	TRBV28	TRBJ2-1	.	CASSRLVSYNEQFF	TGTGCCAGCAGTCGACTAGTTTCCTACAATGAGCAGTTCTTC
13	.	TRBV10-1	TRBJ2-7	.	CASSESLANEQYF	TGCGCCAGCAGTGAGTCGTTAGCGAACGAGCAGTACTTC
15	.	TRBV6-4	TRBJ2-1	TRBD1	CASSDSTRGYNEQFF	TGTGCCAGCAGTGACTCGACCAGGGGGTACAATGAGCAGTTCTTC
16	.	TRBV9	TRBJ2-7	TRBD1	CASSPSPGTGAYEQYF	TGTGCCAGCAGCCCATCCCCCGGGACAGGGGCCTACGAGCAGTACTTC